A selection of T cell receptor beta chains follows, all from one sample in a study of radiotherapy plus CTLA-4 blockade in lung cancer. TCRdb keeps only in-frame clones here, not all; method: immunoSEQ multiplex PCR. The sample has 81,000 or so clones, around 87% seen once; the top ten hold about 1%. The material sequenced was peripheral blood, taken from a patient treated with radiotherapy plus ipilimumab. All receptors derive from a human donor with non-small cell lung cancer who had stable disease on radiotherapy plus ipilimumab. Each CDR3 is given with its conserved first and last residue. D genes are given only for firm matches. A row's size may be missing; if present it is once, few, many or a size class.

D	J	V	size	DNA	CDR3
TRBD2	TRBJ2-7	TRBV2	.	TGTGCCAGCAGTGAAAGAGTAGCGGGGCTCAGCTCCTACGAGCAGTACTTC	CASSERVAGLSSYEQYF
.	TRBJ1-5	TRBV28	.	TGTGCCAGCAGCCAGATGGGGGACGGGGACAATCAGCCCCAGCATTTT	CASSQMGDGDNQPQHF
TRBD1	TRBJ2-7	TRBV6-1	.	TGTGCCAGCAGTGGGACAGGTCCCTACGAGCAGTACTTC	CASSGTGPYEQYF
.	TRBJ2-2	TRBV9	.	TGTGCCAGCAGCCCCACTTTAGGCACCGGGGAGCTGTTTTTT	CASSPTLGTGELFF
TRBD1	TRBJ1-1	TRBV5-6	.	TGTGCCAGCAGCTTGGCCTACTTTTCGGGACAGGCGAACACTGAAGCTTTCTTT	CASSLAYFSGQANTEAFF
TRBD2	TRBJ2-5	TRBV5-4	.	TGTGCCAGCAGCCCCGGGACTAGCGGGGGCCAAGAGACCCAGTACTTC	CASSPGTSGGQETQYF
.	TRBJ2-7	TRBV27	.	TGTGCCAGCAGTTTAGGGGCAGGGAGATCCTACGAGCAGTACTTC	CASSLGAGRSYEQYF
.	TRBJ2-1	TRBV10-1	few	TGCGCCAGCAGTGGAGACAATGAGCAGTTCTTC	CASSGDNEQFF
TRBD2	TRBJ2-7	TRBV4-1	.	TGCGCCAGCAGCCAAGATCCGAGCGGGAGATTGTACGAGCAGTACTTC	CASSQDPSGRLYEQYF
.	TRBJ1-1	TRBV5-1	.	TGCGCCAGCAGCTTGGGGGCGTGGGGGTCTGGGGACACTGAAGCTTTCTTT	CASSLGAWGSGDTEAFF
TRBD1	TRBJ1-2	TRBV6-5	.	TGTGCCAGCAGAATCCAACAGGGGTTGGGGGGCTACACCTTC	CASRIQQGLGGYTF
TRBD1	TRBJ1-1	TRBV19	.	TGTGCCAGTCATCTTCTTGGGACAGGGGCCACTGAAGCTTTCTTT	CASHLLGTGATEAFF
.	TRBJ2-7	TRBV6-6	.	TGTGCCAGCAGTTATGTGGCCGAGCAGTACTTC	CASSYVAEQYF
TRBD2	TRBJ2-1	TRBV18	.	TGTGCCAGCTCAATACTAGCGGTTGAGCAGTTCTTC	CASSILAVEQFF
.	TRBJ2-7	TRBV9	few	TGCGCCAGCAGCGTAGGGGGGTTGGGAGAGCAGTACTTC	CASSVGGLGEQYF
.	TRBJ2-2	TRBV5-6	.	TGTGCCAGCAGCTGGGCAGGGGTGAACACCGGGGAGCTGTTTTTT	CASSWAGVNTGELFF
.	TRBJ1-1	TRBV18	once	TGTGCCAGCTCACCCAAGGAGGGGACTGAAGCTTTCTTT	CASSPKEGTEAFF